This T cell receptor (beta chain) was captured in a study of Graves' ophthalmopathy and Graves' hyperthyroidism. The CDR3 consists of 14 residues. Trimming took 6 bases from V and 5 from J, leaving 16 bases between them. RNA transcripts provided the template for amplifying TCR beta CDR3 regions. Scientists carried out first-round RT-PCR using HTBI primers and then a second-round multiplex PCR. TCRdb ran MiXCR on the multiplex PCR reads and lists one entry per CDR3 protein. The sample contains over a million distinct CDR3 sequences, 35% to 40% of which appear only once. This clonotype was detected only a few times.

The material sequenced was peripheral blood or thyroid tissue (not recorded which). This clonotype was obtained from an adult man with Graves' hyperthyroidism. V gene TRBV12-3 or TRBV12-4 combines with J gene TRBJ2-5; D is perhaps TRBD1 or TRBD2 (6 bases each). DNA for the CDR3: TGTGCCAGCAGCGACGGGGGCAACCGGGAGACCCAGTACTTC. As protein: CASSDGGNRETQYF.